The 11 T cell receptor beta chains below all came from one sample that was sequenced in a study of T cells after yellow fever vaccination. One entry per CDR3 protein results from TCRdb running MiXCR on the 5' RACE reads. The sample lists 300,000 to 400,000 distinct CDR3 sequences; about 12% were seen once. The sequencing used CD4+ T cells sorted from PBMCs, collected 15 days after the yellow fever booster vaccination. Source of these receptors: a man in his late teens or twenties who received the YFV17D yellow fever vaccine.

This clonotype was counted at least ten times. V and J are TRBV4-3 and TRBJ2-1, with D possibly being TRBD2 (6 bases). Germline loops: CDR1 LGHNA, CDR2 YSLEER. There are 15 residues in the CDR3. The V end lost 1 base, the J end lost 7 bases, and 14 bases lay between the germline ends. CDR3 protein: CASSQGGGRANEQFF. The CDR3, as DNA: TGCGCCAGCAGCCAAGGAGGAGGGCGGGCGAATGAGCAGTTCTTC.

Comment on this clonotype: The junction shows a germline mismatch at one end, possibly a read error. The chain recombines TRBV5-1 with TRBJ2-1; D perhaps matches TRBD2 (6 bases). Germline V gene lookup returns CDR1 SGHRS and CDR2 YFSETQ. This CDR3 comprises 13 residues. The CDR3, as DNA: TGCGCCAGCAGCTTGACCGGGGGAAATGATCAGTTCTTC. Amino acids: CASSLTGGNDQFF.

This clonotype was recorded a few times. The chain has TRBV4-1 and TRBJ2-7, with 10 bases identical to TRBD1. Germline values: CDR1 MGHRA, CDR2 YSYEKL. The CDR3 has 15 residues. The junction had 8 bases not matched to a gene; V was cut back by 5 bases and J by 4 bases. The CDR3 DNA reads as TGCGCCAGCAGCAATCCGGGACAGGGGCGATACGAGCAGTACGTC. Its protein product is CASSNPGQGRYEQYV.

The genes are TRBV6-2 or TRBV6-3 and TRBJ1-5; no clear D. The CDR3 is 14 residues long. V was clipped by 2 bases and J by 11 bases, with 16 bases between them. Germline CDR1 and CDR2: MNHEY and SVGEGT. The CDR3 bases are TGTGCCAGCAGTTACCCCTGGCCTGGCGCAGCCCAGCATTTT. This gives the protein CASSYPWPGAAQHF.

This rearrangement joins TRBV5-6 to TRBJ1-1; D uncertain. Germline V gives CDR1 SGHDT, CDR2 YYEEEE. V dropped 4 bases and J dropped 5 bases, with 12 bases sitting between them. There are 13 residues in the CDR3. The DNA of the CDR3 is TGTGCCAGCAGCAACGCGGTAGGAACTGAAGCTTTCTTT. It specifies CASSNAVGTEAFF.

This clonotype has only a few counts. The CDR3 DNA reads as TGTGCCAGCAGCCAGGACAGCTCAGGATCACCCCTCCACTTT. This codes for CASSQDSSGSPLHF. The V gene is TRBV7-9, the J gene TRBJ1-6; perhaps TRBD1 as D (6 bases). The CDR3 totals 14 residues. CDR1 and CDR2 (germline): SEHNR, FQNEAQ (reference sequence). The V and J ends lost 5 bases and 10 bases respectively, with 15 bases between them.

V is TRBV4-1 and J is TRBJ1-1; the D is unclear. This CDR3 is built from 14 residues. CDR1 and CDR2 from the germline V gene are MGHRA and YSYEKL. Trimming cost V 0 bases and J 4 bases, with 9 bases left between them. The CDR3: CASSQDVGPTEAFF. The CDR3 DNA reads as TGCGCCAGCAGCCAAGATGTAGGGCCCACTGAAGCTTTCTTT.

This clonotype was detected many times. The J gene is TRBJ2-5, the V gene TRBV7-9; 7 nucleotides agree with TRBD2. After removal of 3 bases from V and 5 bases from J, the junction contained 6 bases not matched to a gene. Germline V gives CDR1 SEHNR, CDR2 FQNEAQ (reference sequence). The CDR3 is made up of 14 amino acids. CDR3 sequence (DNA): TGTGCCAGCAGCTTGGGCGGGGGAGGCGAGACCCAGTACTTC. Its protein product is CASSLGGGGETQYF.

This clonotype was counted a few times. This chain uses TRBV2 with TRBJ1-2; the D gene is possibly TRBD1 (6 bases). V dropped 10 bases and J dropped 3 bases, with 15 bases sitting between them. CDR3 length: 13 amino acids. Germline assignment: CDR1 SNHLY and CDR2 FYNNEI. CDR3 loop: CATSPDRYYGYTF. For the CDR3, the DNA is TGTGCCACCTCTCCCGACAGGTACTATGGCTACACCTTC.

The gene calls are TRBV11-2 and TRBJ2-3; D ambiguous. This CDR3 comprises 13 residues. Trimming pared 4 bases from V and 10 bases from J, leaving 15 bases between. Germline V gives CDR1 SGHAT, CDR2 FQNNGV. DNA of the CDR3: TGTGCCAGCAGCTCCCGAGCCCAAAGTCCGCAGTATTTT. Its protein is CASSSRAQSPQYF.

The chain joins TRBV29-1 to TRBJ2-3; D may be TRBD1 (6 bases). Trimming stripped 5 bases from V and 3 bases from J, with 12 bases between. In germline, CDR1 is SQVTM, CDR2 ANQGSEA. The CDR3 covers 13 residues. The CDR3 region has the DNA TGCAGCGTTCGAGGACAGAGGACAGATACGCAGTATTTT. This sequence encodes CSVRGQRTDTQYF.